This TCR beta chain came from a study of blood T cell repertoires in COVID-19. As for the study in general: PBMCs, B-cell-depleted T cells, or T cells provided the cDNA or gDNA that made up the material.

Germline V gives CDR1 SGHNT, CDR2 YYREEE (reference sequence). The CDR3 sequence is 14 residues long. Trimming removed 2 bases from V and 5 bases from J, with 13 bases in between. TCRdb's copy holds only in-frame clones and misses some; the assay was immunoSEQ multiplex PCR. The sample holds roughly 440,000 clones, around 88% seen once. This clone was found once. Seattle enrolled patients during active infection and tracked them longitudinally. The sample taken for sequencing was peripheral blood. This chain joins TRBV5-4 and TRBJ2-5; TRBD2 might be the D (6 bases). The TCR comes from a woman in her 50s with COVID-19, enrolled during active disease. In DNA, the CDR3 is TGTGCCAGCAGCTTTGGAGGGACGTCGGAGACCCAGTACTTC. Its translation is CASSFGGTSETQYF. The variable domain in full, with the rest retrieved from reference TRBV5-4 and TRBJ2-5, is ETGVTQSPTHLIKTRGQQVTLRCSSQSGHNTVSWYQQALGQGPQFIFQYYREEENGRGNFPPRFSGLQFPNYSSELNVNALELDDSALYLCASSFGGTSETQYFGPGTRLLVL.